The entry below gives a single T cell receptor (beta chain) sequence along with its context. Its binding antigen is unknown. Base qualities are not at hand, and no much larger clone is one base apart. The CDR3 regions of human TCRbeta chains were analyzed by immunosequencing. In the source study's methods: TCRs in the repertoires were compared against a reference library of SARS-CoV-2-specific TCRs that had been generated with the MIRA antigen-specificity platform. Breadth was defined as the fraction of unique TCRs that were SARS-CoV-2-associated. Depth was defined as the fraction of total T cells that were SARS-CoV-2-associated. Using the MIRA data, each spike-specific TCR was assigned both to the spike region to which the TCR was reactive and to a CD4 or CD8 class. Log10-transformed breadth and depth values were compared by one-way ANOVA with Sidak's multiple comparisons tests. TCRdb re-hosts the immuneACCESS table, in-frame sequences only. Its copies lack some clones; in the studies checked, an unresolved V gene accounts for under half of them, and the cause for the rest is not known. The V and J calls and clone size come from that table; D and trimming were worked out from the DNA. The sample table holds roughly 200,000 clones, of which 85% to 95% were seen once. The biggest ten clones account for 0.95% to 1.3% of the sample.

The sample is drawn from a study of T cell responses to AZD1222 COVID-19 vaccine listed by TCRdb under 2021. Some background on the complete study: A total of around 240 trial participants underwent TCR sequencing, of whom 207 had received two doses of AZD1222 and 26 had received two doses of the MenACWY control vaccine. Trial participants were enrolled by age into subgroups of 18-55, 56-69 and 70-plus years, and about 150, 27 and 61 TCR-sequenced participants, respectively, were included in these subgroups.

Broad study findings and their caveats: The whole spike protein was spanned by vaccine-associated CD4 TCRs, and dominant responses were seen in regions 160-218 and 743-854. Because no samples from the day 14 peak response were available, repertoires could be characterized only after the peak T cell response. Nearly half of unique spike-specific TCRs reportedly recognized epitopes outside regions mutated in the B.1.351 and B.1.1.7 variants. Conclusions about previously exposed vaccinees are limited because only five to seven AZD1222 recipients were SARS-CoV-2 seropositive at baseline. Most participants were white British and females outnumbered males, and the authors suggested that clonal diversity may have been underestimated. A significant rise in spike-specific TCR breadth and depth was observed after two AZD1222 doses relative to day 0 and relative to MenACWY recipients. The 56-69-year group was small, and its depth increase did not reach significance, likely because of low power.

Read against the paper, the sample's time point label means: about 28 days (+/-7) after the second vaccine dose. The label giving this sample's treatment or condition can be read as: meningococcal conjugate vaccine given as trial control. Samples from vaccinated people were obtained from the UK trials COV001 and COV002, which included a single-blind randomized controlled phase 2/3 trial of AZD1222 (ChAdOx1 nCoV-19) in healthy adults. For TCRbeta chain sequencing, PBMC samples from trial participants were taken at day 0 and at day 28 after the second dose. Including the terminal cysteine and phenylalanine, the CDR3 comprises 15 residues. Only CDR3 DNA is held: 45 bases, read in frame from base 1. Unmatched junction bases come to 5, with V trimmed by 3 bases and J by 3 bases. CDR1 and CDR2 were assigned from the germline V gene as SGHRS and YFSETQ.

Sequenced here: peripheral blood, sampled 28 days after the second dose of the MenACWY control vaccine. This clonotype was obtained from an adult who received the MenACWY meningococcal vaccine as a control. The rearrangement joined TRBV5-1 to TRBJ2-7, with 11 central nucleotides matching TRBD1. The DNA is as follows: TGCGCCAGCAGCTCCCCGGGACAGGGGGACTACGAGCAGTACTTC. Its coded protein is CASSSPGQGDYEQYF. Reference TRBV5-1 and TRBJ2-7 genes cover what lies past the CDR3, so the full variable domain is KAGVTQTPRYLIKTRGQQVTLSCSPISGHRSVSWYQQTPGQGLQFLFEYFSETQRNKGNFPGRFSGRQFSNSRSEMNVSTLELGDSALYLCASSSPGQGDYEQYFGPGTRLTVT.